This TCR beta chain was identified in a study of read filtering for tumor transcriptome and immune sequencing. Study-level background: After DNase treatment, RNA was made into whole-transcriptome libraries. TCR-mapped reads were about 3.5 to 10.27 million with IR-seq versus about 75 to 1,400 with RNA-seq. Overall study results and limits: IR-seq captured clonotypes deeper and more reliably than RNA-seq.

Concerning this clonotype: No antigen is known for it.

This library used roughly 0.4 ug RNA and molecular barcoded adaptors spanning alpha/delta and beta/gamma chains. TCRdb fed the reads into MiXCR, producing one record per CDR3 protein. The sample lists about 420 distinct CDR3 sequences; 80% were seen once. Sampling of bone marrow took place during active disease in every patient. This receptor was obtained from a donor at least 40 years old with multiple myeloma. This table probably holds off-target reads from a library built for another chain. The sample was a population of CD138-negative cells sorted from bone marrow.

The CDR3 sequence is CSASTDTQYF. CDR3 nucleotide sequence: TGCAGTGCAAGCACAGATACGCAGTATTTT. The chain carries TRBV20-1 and TRBJ2-3; D uncertain. Germline lookup yields CDR1 DFQATT and CDR2 SNEGSKA (reference sequence). CDR3 size: 10 residues. Trimming took off 6 bases at V and 0 bases at J, with 1 base between the two ends.